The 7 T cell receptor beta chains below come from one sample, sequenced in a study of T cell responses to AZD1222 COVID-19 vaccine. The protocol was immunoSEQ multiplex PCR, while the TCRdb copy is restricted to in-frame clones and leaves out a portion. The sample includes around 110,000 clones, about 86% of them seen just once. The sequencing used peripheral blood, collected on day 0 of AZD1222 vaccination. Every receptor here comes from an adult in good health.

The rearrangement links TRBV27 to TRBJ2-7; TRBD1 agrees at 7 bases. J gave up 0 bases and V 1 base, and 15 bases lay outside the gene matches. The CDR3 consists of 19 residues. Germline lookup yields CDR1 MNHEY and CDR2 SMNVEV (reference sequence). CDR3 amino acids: CASSLFPPPPGQSSYEQYF. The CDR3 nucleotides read TGTGCCAGCAGTTTATTCCCTCCCCCACCGGGACAGAGCTCCTACGAGCAGTACTTC.

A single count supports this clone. The CDR3 spells CASSQVLPAGAGGTEAFF. CDR3 sequence (DNA): TGTGCCAGCAGCCAAGTACTCCCGGCAGGGGCGGGGGGGACTGAAGCTTTCTTT. The chain links TRBV3-1 (or the pseudogene TRBV3-2) to TRBJ1-1; D is perhaps TRBD1 (6 bases). The CDR3 is made up of 18 amino acids. Germline V gene lookup returns CDR1 LGHDT and CDR2 YNNKEL (reference sequence). Trimming stripped 1 base from V and 5 bases from J, with 23 bases between.

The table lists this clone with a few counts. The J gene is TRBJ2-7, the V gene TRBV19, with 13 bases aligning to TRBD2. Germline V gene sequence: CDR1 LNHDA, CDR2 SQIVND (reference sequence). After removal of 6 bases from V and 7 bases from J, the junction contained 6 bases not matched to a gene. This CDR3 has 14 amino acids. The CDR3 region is CASSTGLAGREQYF. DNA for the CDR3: TGTGCCAGTAGCACGGGACTAGCGGGAAGGGAGCAGTACTTC.

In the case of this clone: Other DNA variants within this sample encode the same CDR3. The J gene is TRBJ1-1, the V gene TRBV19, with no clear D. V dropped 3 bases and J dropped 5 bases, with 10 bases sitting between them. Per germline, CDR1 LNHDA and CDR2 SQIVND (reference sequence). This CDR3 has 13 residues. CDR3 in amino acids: CASSIRGGTEAFF. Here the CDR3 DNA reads TGTGCCAGTAGTATCCGGGGAGGTACTGAAGCTTTCTTT.

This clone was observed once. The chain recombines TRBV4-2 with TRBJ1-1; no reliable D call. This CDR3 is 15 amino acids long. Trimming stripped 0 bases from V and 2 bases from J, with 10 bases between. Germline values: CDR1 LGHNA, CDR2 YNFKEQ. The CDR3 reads CASSQDVAGNTEAFF. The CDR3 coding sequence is TGTGCCAGCAGCCAAGATGTGGCAGGTAACACTGAAGCTTTCTTT.

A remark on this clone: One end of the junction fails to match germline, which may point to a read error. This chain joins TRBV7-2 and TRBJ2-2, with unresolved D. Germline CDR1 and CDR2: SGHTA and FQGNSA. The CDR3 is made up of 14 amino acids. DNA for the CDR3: TGTGCCGGCAGCTTAGCTGAGAACACCGGGGAGCTGTTTTTT. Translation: CAGSLAENTGELFF.

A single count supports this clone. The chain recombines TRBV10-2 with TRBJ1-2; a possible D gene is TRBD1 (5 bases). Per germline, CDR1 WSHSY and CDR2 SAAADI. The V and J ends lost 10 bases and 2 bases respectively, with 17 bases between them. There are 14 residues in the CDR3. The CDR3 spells CATIGGQGNYGYTF. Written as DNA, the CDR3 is TGCGCCACCATCGGGGGTCAGGGCAACTATGGCTACACCTTC.